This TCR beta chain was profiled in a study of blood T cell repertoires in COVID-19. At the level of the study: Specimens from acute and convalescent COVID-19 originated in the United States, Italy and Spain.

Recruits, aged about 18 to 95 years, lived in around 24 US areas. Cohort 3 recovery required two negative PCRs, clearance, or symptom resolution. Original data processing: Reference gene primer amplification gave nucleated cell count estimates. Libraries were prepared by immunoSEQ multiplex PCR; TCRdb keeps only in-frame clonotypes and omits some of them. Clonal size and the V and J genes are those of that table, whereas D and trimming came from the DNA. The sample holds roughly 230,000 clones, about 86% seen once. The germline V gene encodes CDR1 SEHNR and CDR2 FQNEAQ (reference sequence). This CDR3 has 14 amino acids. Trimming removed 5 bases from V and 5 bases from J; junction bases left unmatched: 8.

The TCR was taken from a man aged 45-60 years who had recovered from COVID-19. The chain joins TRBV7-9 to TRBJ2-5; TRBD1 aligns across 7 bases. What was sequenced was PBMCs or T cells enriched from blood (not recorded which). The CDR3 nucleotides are TGTGCCAGCAGCATAGACAGGGAGATGGAGACCCAGTACTTC. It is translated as CASSIDREMETQYF.